This TCR beta chain originates from a study of T-cell reconstitution after alpha-beta-depleted transplantation in children. Preparation of the TCRbeta library involved a method that used unique molecular identifiers. In TCRdb, the PCR reads were re-called with MiXCR into one record per CDR3 protein. The sample has about 460,000 distinct CDR3 sequences, around 13% seen once; the top ten hold about 5.4%. V was clipped by 1 base and J by 4 bases, with 10 bases between them. The length of the CDR3 is 15 residues. Germline V gives CDR1 MGHDK, CDR2 SYGVNS. The clonotype was recovered from a human donor who donated a stem cell graft to a child with combined immunodeficiency. Material: PBMCs from the stem cell graft donor, obtained from the stem cell graft. V usage is TRBV25-1 and J usage is TRBJ2-2; possible D gene TRBD1, 7 bases. CDR3 in amino acids: CASSEFQGGTGELFF. The CDR3 DNA is TGTGCCAGCAGTGAATTTCAGGGGGGCACCGGGGAGCTGTTTTTT.